The TCR beta chain described here comes from a study of patients and donors after allogeneic stem cell transplantation. This CDR3 spans 14 amino acids. Germline V lookup: CDR1 SGHRS, CDR2 YFSETQ. V lost 4 bases, J lost 8 bases, and 18 bases lay in between. This clonotype has a handful of counts. Each CDR3 protein is one row after TCRdb ran MiXCR on the RT-PCR reads. The sample has hundreds of thousands of distinct CDR3 sequences, over 30% seen once. The TCR sequence derives from a human donor who was either an allogeneic HSCT recipient or a stem cell or donor lymphocyte infusion donor (not recorded which). It is not recorded whose cells these are; they may come from a transplant donor. Sequencing input: blood, either unsorted or a sorted T cell fraction (not recorded which). This rearrangement joins TRBV5-1 to TRBJ1-1; D unresolved. CDR3 sequence (DNA): TGCGCCAGCAGCCCGACCGTTTCGGCCCTAGAAGCTTTCTTT. Protein sequence: CASSPTVSALEAFF.